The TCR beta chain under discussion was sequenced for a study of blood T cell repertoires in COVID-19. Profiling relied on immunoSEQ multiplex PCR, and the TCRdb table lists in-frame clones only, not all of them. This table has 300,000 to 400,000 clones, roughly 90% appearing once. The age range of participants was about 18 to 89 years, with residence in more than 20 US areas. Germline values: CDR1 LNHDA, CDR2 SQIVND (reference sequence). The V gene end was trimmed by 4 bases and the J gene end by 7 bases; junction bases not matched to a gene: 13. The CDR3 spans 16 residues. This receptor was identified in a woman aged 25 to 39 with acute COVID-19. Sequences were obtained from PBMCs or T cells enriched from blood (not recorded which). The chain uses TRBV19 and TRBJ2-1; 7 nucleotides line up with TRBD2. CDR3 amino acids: CASSTNLAAPGNEQFF. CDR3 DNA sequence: TGTGCCAGTAGTACTAATCTAGCGGCGCCTGGGAATGAGCAGTTCTTC.